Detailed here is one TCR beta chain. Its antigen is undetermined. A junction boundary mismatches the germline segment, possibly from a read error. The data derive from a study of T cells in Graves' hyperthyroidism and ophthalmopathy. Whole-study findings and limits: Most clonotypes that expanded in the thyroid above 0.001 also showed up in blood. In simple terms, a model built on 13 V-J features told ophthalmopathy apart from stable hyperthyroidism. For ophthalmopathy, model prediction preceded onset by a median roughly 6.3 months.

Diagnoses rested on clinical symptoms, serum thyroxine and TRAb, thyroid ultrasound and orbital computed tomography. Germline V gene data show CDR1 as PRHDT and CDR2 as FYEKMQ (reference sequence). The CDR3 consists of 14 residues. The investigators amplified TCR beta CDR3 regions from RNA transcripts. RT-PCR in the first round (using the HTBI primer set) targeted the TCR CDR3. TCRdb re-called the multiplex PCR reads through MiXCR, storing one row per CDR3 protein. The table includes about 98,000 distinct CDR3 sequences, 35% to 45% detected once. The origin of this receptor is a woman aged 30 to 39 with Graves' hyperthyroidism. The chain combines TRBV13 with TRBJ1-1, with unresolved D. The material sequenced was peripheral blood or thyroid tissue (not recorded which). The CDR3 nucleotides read TGTGCCAGCTGCTTGATTACAGAGAACACTGAAGCTTTCTTT. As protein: CASCLITENTEAFF.